This is a list of T cell receptor beta chains from one sample in a study of blood T cell repertoires in COVID-19. Method: immunoSEQ multiplex PCR; TCRdb's copy keeps in-frame clones and lacks some. Found here are about 190,000 clones, approximately 90% of them singletons; the top ten hold around a fifth. Sequencing was performed on peripheral blood. These receptors all come from a man in his sixties with active or convalescent COVID-19. The CDR3 runs from the conserved cysteine through the conserved F or W. The D gene is left open where the match is weak. Clone size is not always given. Where it is, it says once, few, many or a class for expanded clones.

clone size: NA
J gene: TRBJ1-2
V gene: TRBV6-5
D gene: NA
CDR3 DNA: TGTGCCAGCAGTTATGGGACGGGAGACTATGGCTACACCTTC
CDR3 protein: CASSYGTGDYGYTF

clone size: NA
J gene: TRBJ1-6
V gene: TRBV10-3
D gene: NA
CDR3 DNA: TGTGCCATCAGCCCGTCGGGACTCTCGAATTCACCCCTCCACTTT
CDR3 protein: CAISPSGLSNSPLHF

clone size: NA
J gene: TRBJ1-5
V gene: TRBV18
D gene: NA
CDR3 DNA: TGTGCCAGCTCACCAAATGGGGGAGGCCAGCCCCAGCATTTT
CDR3 protein: CASSPNGGGQPQHF

clone size: NA
J gene: TRBJ2-7
V gene: TRBV27
D gene: NA
CDR3 DNA: TGTGCCAGCAGTACAACGCTCTCCAGGGCCGAGCAGTACTTC
CDR3 protein: CASSTTLSRAEQYF

clone size: NA
J gene: TRBJ1-6
V gene: TRBV6-1
D gene: NA
CDR3 DNA: TGTGCCAGCAGTGAATATGATTCACCCCTCCACTTT
CDR3 protein: CASSEYDSPLHF

clone size: NA
J gene: TRBJ1-5
V gene: TRBV30
D gene: NA
CDR3 DNA: TGTGCCTGGAGTCCCCCTGGGCGGGCATCACCCCAGCATTTT
CDR3 protein: CAWSPPGRASPQHF

clone size: NA
J gene: TRBJ2-1
V gene: TRBV2
D gene: NA
CDR3 DNA: TGTGCCAGCAGTGAACGGCGGGACTACAATGAGCAGTTCTTC
CDR3 protein: CASSERRDYNEQFF

clone size: NA
J gene: TRBJ2-1
V gene: TRBV5-1
D gene: TRBD2
CDR3 DNA: TGCGCCAGCAGCTTGATGCGGGGGGAATATGATGAGCAGTTCTTC
CDR3 protein: CASSLMRGEYDEQFF

clone size: NA
J gene: TRBJ2-7
V gene: TRBV2
D gene: TRBD1
CDR3 DNA: TGTGCCAGTAACCGGGACAGGAGCTACGAGCAGTACTTC
CDR3 protein: CASNRDRSYEQYF

clone size: once
J gene: TRBJ2-5
V gene: TRBV4-2
D gene: NA
CDR3 DNA: TGTGCCAGCAGCCAACTCGGGACTGAAGAGACCCAGTACTTC
CDR3 protein: CASSQLGTEETQYF

clone size: NA
J gene: TRBJ1-2
V gene: TRBV4-2
D gene: NA
CDR3 DNA: TGTGCCAGCAGCCAAGATCGTGGCTACACCTTC
CDR3 protein: CASSQDRGYTF

clone size: once
J gene: TRBJ1-2
V gene: TRBV2
D gene: TRBD1
CDR3 DNA: TGTGCCAGCAGAATAGGACAGGGAGGGTATGGCTACACCTTC
CDR3 protein: CASRIGQGGYGYTF

clone size: NA
J gene: TRBJ1-4
V gene: TRBV2
D gene: NA
CDR3 DNA: TGTGCCAGCCGGCGGAGGGGAGGCACTGAAAAACTGTTTTTT
CDR3 protein: CASRRRGGTEKLFF

clone size: NA
J gene: TRBJ1-4
V gene: TRBV5-5
D gene: TRBD1
CDR3 DNA: TGTGCCAGCAGCCTCGCAACCGGGACAGGGCGAGGAAAACTGTTTTTT
CDR3 protein: CASSLATGTGRGKLFF

clone size: NA
J gene: TRBJ2-3
V gene: TRBV3-1/TRBV3-2
D gene: TRBD2
CDR3 DNA: TGTGCCAGCAGCCCGATCGGACTAGAAGATACGCAGTATTTT
CDR3 protein: CASSPIGLEDTQYF

clone size: NA
J gene: TRBJ2-5
V gene: TRBV10-2
D gene: TRBD2
CDR3 DNA: TGCGCCAGCAGTCGACTAGCGGGGGGTGGAGAGACCCAGTACTTC
CDR3 protein: CASSRLAGGGETQYF

clone size: NA
J gene: TRBJ1-6
V gene: TRBV6-4
D gene: TRBD1
CDR3 DNA: TGTGCCAGCAGGAGGGACAGCGGAGGGTCACCCCTCCACTTT
CDR3 protein: CASRRDSGGSPLHF

clone size: NA
J gene: TRBJ1-2
V gene: TRBV11-2
D gene: NA
CDR3 DNA: TGTGCCAGCAGCCCGGGGGGGGAGGGTGGCTACACCTTC
CDR3 protein: CASSPGGEGGYTF

clone size: NA
J gene: TRBJ2-3
V gene: TRBV6-2/TRBV6-3
D gene: TRBD2
CDR3 DNA: TGTGCCAGCAGCCGTAGCGGGGGGAACACAGATACGCAGTATTTT
CDR3 protein: CASSRSGGNTDTQYF

clone size: NA
J gene: TRBJ2-4
V gene: TRBV2
D gene: NA
CDR3 DNA: TGTGCCAGCAGTGACCAGAGGGGGAAAAACATTCAGTACTTC
CDR3 protein: CASSDQRGKNIQYF

clone size: NA
J gene: TRBJ1-2
V gene: TRBV7-8
D gene: TRBD1
CDR3 DNA: TGTGCCAGCAGCTTAAACGACAGGGTGGGAGGCTACACCTTC
CDR3 protein: CASSLNDRVGGYTF

clone size: once
J gene: TRBJ2-1
V gene: TRBV7-2
D gene: TRBD2
CDR3 DNA: TGTGCCAGCAGCTCCATCCGGACCCTAGCGGCGTCCTACAATGAGCAGTTCTTC
CDR3 protein: CASSSIRTLAASYNEQFF

clone size: once
J gene: TRBJ1-6
V gene: TRBV25-1
D gene: NA
CDR3 DNA: TGTGCCAGCAGTGAACAGGAGGAGGGACCCCTCCACTTT
CDR3 protein: CASSEQEEGPLHF

clone size: once
J gene: TRBJ2-2
V gene: TRBV24-1
D gene: NA
CDR3 DNA: TGTGCCTCCGGGGACACCGGGGAGCTGTTTTTT
CDR3 protein: CASGDTGELFF

clone size: NA
J gene: TRBJ1-5
V gene: TRBV10-3
D gene: NA
CDR3 DNA: TGTGCCATCAGTGGGGACATTAATCAGCCCCAGCATTTT
CDR3 protein: CAISGDINQPQHF

clone size: NA
J gene: TRBJ2-7
V gene: TRBV18
D gene: TRBD1
CDR3 DNA: TGTGCCAGCTCACCATCACTGGGACAGACCTACGAGCAGTACTTC
CDR3 protein: CASSPSLGQTYEQYF

clone size: NA
J gene: TRBJ1-3
V gene: TRBV5-5
D gene: NA
CDR3 DNA: TGTGCCAGCAGCTTGGCGGCGGGGACGGTGGCTGGAAACACCATATATTTT
CDR3 protein: CASSLAAGTVAGNTIYF

clone size: NA
J gene: TRBJ1-3
V gene: TRBV19
D gene: NA
CDR3 DNA: TGTGCCAGTAACCCGGTGAGCTCTGGAAACACCATATATTTT
CDR3 protein: CASNPVSSGNTIYF

clone size: once
J gene: TRBJ2-5
V gene: TRBV7-9
D gene: NA
CDR3 DNA: TGTGCCAGCAGCTTAGCGGGGCCGGTCCAAGAGACCCAGTACTTC
CDR3 protein: CASSLAGPVQETQYF

clone size: NA
J gene: TRBJ1-3
V gene: TRBV3-1/TRBV3-2
D gene: NA
CDR3 DNA: TGTGCCAGCAGCCCACGGTTTAGCTTTCCGGCTGGAAACACCATATATTTT
CDR3 protein: CASSPRFSFPAGNTIYF

clone size: NA
J gene: TRBJ2-1
V gene: TRBV2
D gene: TRBD2
CDR3 DNA: TGTGCCAGCAGTGATTTACTAGCGGGGGGCTTAGGGGCCTACAATGAGCAGTTCTTC
CDR3 protein: CASSDLLAGGLGAYNEQFF

clone size: NA
J gene: TRBJ2-7
V gene: TRBV5-1
D gene: NA
CDR3 DNA: TGCGCCTCAAAACCGGGACACCGCTCCTACGAGCAGTACTTC
CDR3 protein: CASKPGHRSYEQYF

clone size: NA
J gene: TRBJ2-3
V gene: TRBV3-1/TRBV3-2
D gene: TRBD1
CDR3 DNA: TGTGCCAGCAGCAACCCGGGACAGGGTCGAGATACGCAGTATTTT
CDR3 protein: CASSNPGQGRDTQYF

clone size: NA
J gene: TRBJ2-2
V gene: TRBV7-3
D gene: NA
CDR3 DNA: TGTGCCAGCAGCTCATGGGGTGGACAGCGAGGTACCGGGGAGCTGTTTTTT
CDR3 protein: CASSSWGGQRGTGELFF

clone size: NA
J gene: TRBJ1-2
V gene: TRBV5-1
D gene: NA
CDR3 DNA: TGCGCCAGCAGCTTGATAGGGGGCTATGGCTACACCTTC
CDR3 protein: CASSLIGGYGYTF

clone size: NA
J gene: TRBJ1-6
V gene: TRBV6-5
D gene: NA
CDR3 DNA: TGTGCCAGCCTGGGGGGTTCCTCCTATAATTCACCCCTCCACTTT
CDR3 protein: CASLGGSSYNSPLHF

clone size: NA
J gene: TRBJ2-5
V gene: TRBV5-1
D gene: TRBD1
CDR3 DNA: TGCGCCAGCAGTCCGACAGGGGATGAGACCCAGTACTTC
CDR3 protein: CASSPTGDETQYF

clone size: NA
J gene: TRBJ1-1
V gene: TRBV6-1
D gene: NA
CDR3 DNA: TGTGCCAGCAGTGAAGGGGCAGGGGCTCTTGAAGCTTTCTTT
CDR3 protein: CASSEGAGALEAFF

clone size: NA
J gene: TRBJ1-5
V gene: TRBV5-8
D gene: TRBD1
CDR3 DNA: TGTGCCAGCAGCTTGTCAGGGGGCGCCCAAAATCAGCCCCAGCATTTT
CDR3 protein: CASSLSGGAQNQPQHF

clone size: NA
J gene: TRBJ1-1
V gene: TRBV6-2/TRBV6-3
D gene: NA
CDR3 DNA: TGTGCCAGCAGTTACGCGACAGAGAACACTGAAGCTTTCTTT
CDR3 protein: CASSYATENTEAFF

clone size: NA
J gene: TRBJ1-4
V gene: TRBV5-4
D gene: TRBD1
CDR3 DNA: TGTGCCAGCAGGGTAGGCGTCCAGGGGGACCTGTTTTTT
CDR3 protein: CASRVGVQGDLFF

clone size: NA
J gene: TRBJ2-5
V gene: TRBV29-1
D gene: NA
CDR3 DNA: TGCAGCGCCGAAACAGACAGTTCCAAGACCCAGTACTTC
CDR3 protein: CSAETDSSKTQYF

clone size: NA
J gene: TRBJ1-6
V gene: TRBV6-2/TRBV6-3
D gene: TRBD1
CDR3 DNA: TGTGCCAGCAGTCCCTTGGGACAGTGGGATTCACCCCTCCACTTT
CDR3 protein: CASSPLGQWDSPLHF

clone size: NA
J gene: TRBJ1-3
V gene: TRBV9
D gene: NA
CDR3 DNA: TGTGCCAGCAGCCCAAGCGGGGGGGCAGGAAACACCATATATTTT
CDR3 protein: CASSPSGGAGNTIYF

clone size: NA
J gene: TRBJ2-1
V gene: TRBV7-2
D gene: NA
CDR3 DNA: TGTGCCAGCAGCCAGAGGGCGGGGAATGAGCAGTTCTTC
CDR3 protein: CASSQRAGNEQFF

clone size: NA
J gene: TRBJ2-7
V gene: TRBV5-1
D gene: NA
CDR3 DNA: TGCGCCAGCAGTCGCCCGGGGAACGAGCAGTACTTC
CDR3 protein: CASSRPGNEQYF

clone size: NA
J gene: TRBJ2-7
V gene: TRBV18
D gene: TRBD1
CDR3 DNA: TGTGCCAGCTCACCCTGGACAGGGGCGTACGAGCAGTACTTC
CDR3 protein: CASSPWTGAYEQYF

clone size: NA
J gene: TRBJ2-1
V gene: TRBV6-5
D gene: NA
CDR3 DNA: TGTGCCACTGGTCCCCAGATCAATGAGCAGTTCTTC
CDR3 protein: CATGPQINEQFF

clone size: NA
J gene: TRBJ1-5
V gene: TRBV19
D gene: TRBD1
CDR3 DNA: TGTGCCAGTAGTAGCCCGACAGGGGGCGGCAATCAGCCCCAGCATTTT
CDR3 protein: CASSSPTGGGNQPQHF